This T cell receptor (beta chain) was identified in a study of identical twins' blood T cells. This clonotype was detected only a few times. TCRdb recomputed calls from the 5' RACE reads with MiXCR, one row per CDR3 protein. The sample includes 350,000 to 400,000 distinct CDR3 sequences, 25% to 35% of them seen just once. Germline values: CDR1 DFQATT, CDR2 SNEGSKA (reference sequence). V was cut by 4 bases and J by 9 bases, with 16 bases left in between. This CDR3 is 12 amino acids long. This clonotype was sampled from a woman aged 18-49 years in good health. V and J are TRBV20-1 and TRBJ2-7; tentatively, D is TRBD2 (5 bases). The sample taken for sequencing was PBMCs. The CDR3 DNA is TGCAGTGCTATGGCGGGCCCAGAATGGCAGTACTTC. Translation: CSAMAGPEWQYF.